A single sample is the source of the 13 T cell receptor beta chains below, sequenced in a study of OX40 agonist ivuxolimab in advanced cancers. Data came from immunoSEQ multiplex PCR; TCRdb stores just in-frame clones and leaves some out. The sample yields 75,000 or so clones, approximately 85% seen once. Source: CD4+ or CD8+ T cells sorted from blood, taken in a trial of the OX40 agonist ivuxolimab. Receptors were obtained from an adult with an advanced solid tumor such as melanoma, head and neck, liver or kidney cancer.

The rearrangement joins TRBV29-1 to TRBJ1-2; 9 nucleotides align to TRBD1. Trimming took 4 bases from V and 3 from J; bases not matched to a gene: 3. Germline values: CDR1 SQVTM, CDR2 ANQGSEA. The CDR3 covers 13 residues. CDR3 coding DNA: TGCAGCGTTGTCCGGACAGGGGACTATGGCTACACCTTC. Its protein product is CSVVRTGDYGYTF.

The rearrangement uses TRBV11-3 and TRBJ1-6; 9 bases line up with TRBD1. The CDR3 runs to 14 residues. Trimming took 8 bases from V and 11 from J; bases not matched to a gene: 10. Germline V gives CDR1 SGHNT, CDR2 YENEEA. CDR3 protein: CASSSGTGNPPLHF. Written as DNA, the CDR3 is TGTGCCAGCTCATCTGGGACAGGGAATCCACCCCTCCACTTT.

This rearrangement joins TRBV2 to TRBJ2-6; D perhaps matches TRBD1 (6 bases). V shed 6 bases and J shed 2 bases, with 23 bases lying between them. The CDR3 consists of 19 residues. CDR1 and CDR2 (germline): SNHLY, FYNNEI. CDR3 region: CASSLRAGESLTGANVLTF. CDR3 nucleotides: TGTGCCAGCAGCCTTCGGGCAGGGGAAAGTCTCACTGGGGCCAACGTCCTGACTTTC.

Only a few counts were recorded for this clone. The CDR3 spells CASSVVGDAVETQYF. The CDR3 DNA sequence: TGTGCCAGCAGCGTAGTAGGGGACGCGGTAGAGACCCAGTACTTC. V gene TRBV9 combines with J gene TRBJ2-5; D may correspond to TRBD1 or TRBD2 (5 bases each). The V gene's germline CDR1 is SGDLS and CDR2 YYNGEE. The CDR3 runs 15 residues. Deletions cut 0 bases from V and 4 bases from J, with 13 bases between.

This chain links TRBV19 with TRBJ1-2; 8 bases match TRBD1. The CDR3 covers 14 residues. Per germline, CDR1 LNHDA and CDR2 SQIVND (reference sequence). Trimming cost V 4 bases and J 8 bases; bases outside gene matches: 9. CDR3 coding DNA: TGTGCCAGTAGTAGGACAGGGATGGGTAGCGGCTACACCTTC. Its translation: CASSRTGMGSGYTF. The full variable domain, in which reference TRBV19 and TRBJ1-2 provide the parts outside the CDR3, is DGGITQSPKYLFRKEGQNVTLSCEQNLNHDAMYWYRQDPGQGLRLIYYSQIVNDFQKGDIAEGYSVSREKKESFPLTVTSAQKNPTAFYLCASSRTGMGSGYTFGSGTRLTVV.

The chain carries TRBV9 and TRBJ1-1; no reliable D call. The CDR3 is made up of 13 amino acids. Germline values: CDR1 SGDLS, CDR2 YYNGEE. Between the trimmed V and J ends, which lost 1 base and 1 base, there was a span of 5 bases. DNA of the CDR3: TGTGCCAGCAGCGTAACAGCGAACACTGAAGCTTTCTTT. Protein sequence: CASSVTANTEAFF.

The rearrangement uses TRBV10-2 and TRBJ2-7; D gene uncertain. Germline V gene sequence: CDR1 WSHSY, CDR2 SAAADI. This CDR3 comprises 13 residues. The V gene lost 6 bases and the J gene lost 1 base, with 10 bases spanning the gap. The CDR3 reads CASSLADSYEQYF. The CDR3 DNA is TGCGCCAGCAGCTTGGCCGATTCCTACGAGCAGTACTTC.

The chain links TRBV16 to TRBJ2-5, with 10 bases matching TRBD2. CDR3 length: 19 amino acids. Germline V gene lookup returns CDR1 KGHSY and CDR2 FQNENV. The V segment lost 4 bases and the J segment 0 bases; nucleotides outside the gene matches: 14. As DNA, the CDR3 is TGTGCCAGCAGCCCCCTCGGAGCGGGGGGGAAGGGGAACCAAGAGACCCAGTACTTC. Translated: CASSPLGAGGKGNQETQYF.

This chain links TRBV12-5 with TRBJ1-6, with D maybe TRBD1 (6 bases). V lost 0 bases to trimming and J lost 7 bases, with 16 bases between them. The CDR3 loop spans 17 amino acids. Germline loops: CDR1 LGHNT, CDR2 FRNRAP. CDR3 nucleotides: TGTGCTAGTGGTTTGGTATTGAAGGGACACCCGAATTCACCCCTCCACTTT. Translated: CASGLVLKGHPNSPLHF.

CDR3 in DNA: TGCGCCAGCAGCTTGAGCCCCCAAGAGACCCAGTACTTC. Translated: CASSLSPQETQYF. The genes are TRBV5-1 and TRBJ2-5; D remains unclear. This CDR3 region has 13 residues. Trimming took off 1 base at V and 1 base at J, with 5 bases between the two ends. From germline, CDR1 is SGHRS and CDR2 YFSETQ.

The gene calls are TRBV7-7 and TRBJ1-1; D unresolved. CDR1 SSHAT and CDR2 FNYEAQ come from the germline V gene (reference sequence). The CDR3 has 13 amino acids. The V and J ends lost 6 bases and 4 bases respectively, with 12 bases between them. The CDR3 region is CASSLEEGTEAFF. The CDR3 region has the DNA TGTGCCAGCAGTCTTGAAGAGGGCACTGAAGCTTTCTTT.

This CDR3 is CSVEEVPGGTDTQYF. CDR3 nucleotide sequence: TGCAGCGTTGAAGAGGTCCCGGGGGGCACAGATACGCAGTATTTT. J is TRBJ2-3 and V is TRBV29-1, with D maybe TRBD2 (6 bases). Germline V gene sequence: CDR1 SQVTM, CDR2 ANQGSEA. V gave up 0 bases and J gave up 1 base, with 11 bases separating them. The CDR3 spans 15 residues.

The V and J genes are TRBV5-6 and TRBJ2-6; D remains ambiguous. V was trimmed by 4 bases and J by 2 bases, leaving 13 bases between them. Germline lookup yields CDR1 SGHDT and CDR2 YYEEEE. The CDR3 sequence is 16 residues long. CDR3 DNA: TGTGCCAGCAGCGGAGCCTATATAGCTGGGGCCAACGTCCTGACTTTC. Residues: CASSGAYIAGANVLTF.